This T cell receptor (beta chain) is drawn from a study of radiotherapy plus CTLA-4 blockade in lung cancer. At the level of the study: Objective responses arose in approximately 19% of patients, and about 32% experienced disease control.

In the case of this clone: What it binds is not known.

The method was immunoSEQ multiplex PCR; TCRdb's version includes in-frame clones alone and lacks a portion of them. Found here are about 97,000 clones, roughly 74% of them singletons; the top ten hold 2.8%. Findings of the study overall: Radiotherapy plus ipilimumab was followed by expansion in blood of tumor-derived TCR clones. Reports identified early blood T cell clone dynamics, with interferon-beta, as the best response predictor.

CDR1 and CDR2 from the germline V gene are SNHLY and FYNNEI. The CDR3 is 15 amino acids. The V end was cut by 6 bases, the J end by 2 bases, with 14 bases between. V gene TRBV2 combines with J gene TRBJ1-5; D might be TRBD1 (6 bases). Specimen: peripheral blood, collected from a patient treated with radiotherapy plus ipilimumab. This TCR derives from a human donor with non-small cell lung cancer who had a partial response to radiotherapy plus ipilimumab. Some clones in this sample may be carry-over from other donors' samples. CDR3 nucleotides: TGTGCCAGCAGCGACAGGACCGGGGGCAATCAGCCCCAGCATTTT. It is translated as CASSDRTGGNQPQHF.